Listed below are T cell receptor beta chains from one sample, sequenced in a study of cytomegalovirus exposure and HLA in healthy donors. This table comes from immunoSEQ multiplex PCR, and its TCRdb copy is limited to in-frame clones, with some not included. The sample data list tens of thousands of clones. Sequenced input: PBMCs. Source of these receptors: a woman aged 30 to 39 in good health and CMV-seronegative. CDR3s include the opening cysteine and the closing phenylalanine or tryptophan. The D gene is left open where the match is weak.

J,V,D,CDR3,DNA
TRBJ1-6,TRBV28,TRBD1,CASRGDRVRSPLHF,TGTGCCAGCAGGGGGGACAGGGTTCGGTCACCCCTCCACTTT
TRBJ1-1,TRBV7-9,-,CASSLGEYAEAFF,TGTGCCAGCAGCTTAGGGGAGTACGCTGAAGCTTTCTTT
TRBJ1-2,TRBV5-1,-,CASSLDGYGYTF,TGCGCCAGCAGCTTGGACGGCTATGGCTACACCTTC
TRBJ1-2,TRBV29-1,-,CSVEERRVYTF,TGCAGCGTTGAAGAACGGCGGGTCTACACCTTC
TRBJ1-1,TRBV30,-,CAWSAPGFMNTEAFF,TGTGCCTGGAGTGCCCCGGGATTCATGAACACTGAAGCTTTCTTT
TRBJ1-2,TRBV13,TRBD1,CASSSAGQANYGYTF,TGTGCCAGCAGCTCCGCCGGACAGGCCAACTATGGCTACACCTTC
TRBJ2-2,TRBV5-1,TRBD2,CASSLHGTSGSNTGELFF,TGCGCCAGCAGCTTGCACGGGACTAGCGGATCGAACACCGGGGAGCTGTTTTTT
TRBJ1-4,TRBV7-9,-,CASSLAGTQKLFF,TGTGCCAGCAGCTTAGCGGGGACACAGAAACTGTTTTTT
TRBJ2-1,TRBV7-6,-,CASSLDQRRDNEQFF,TGTGCCAGCAGCTTAGACCAGCGGCGCGACAATGAGCAGTTCTTC
TRBJ1-3,TRBV4-1,-,CASSQAPFGGSGNTIYF,TGCGCCAGCAGCCAGGCCCCGTTCGGGGGATCTGGAAACACCATATATTTT
TRBJ1-5,TRBV6-1,-,CASSETGWSQPQHF,TGTGCCAGCAGTGAAACGGGGTGGAGTCAGCCCCAGCATTTT
TRBJ2-3,TRBV19,TRBD2,CASRRGTSDKDTQYF,TGTGCCAGCCGGCGAGGGACTAGCGATAAAGATACGCAGTATTTT
TRBJ1-2,TRBV4-2,-,CASSPLAVGIDYGYTF,TGTGCCAGCAGCCCCTTGGCGGTCGGTATTGACTATGGCTACACCTTC
TRBJ2-2,TRBV18,TRBD1,CASSLGTGGGGELFF,TGTGCCAGCTCACTCGGGACAGGTGGAGGCGGGGAGCTGTTTTTT
TRBJ1-2,TRBV4-1,-,CASSPIGALYGYTF,TGCGCCAGCAGCCCCATAGGGGCGCTTTATGGCTACACCTTC
TRBJ2-1,TRBV6-1,TRBD2,CASRESGRAGEQFF,TGTGCCAGCAGAGAGAGCGGGAGGGCCGGAGAGCAGTTCTTC
TRBJ2-7,TRBV5-1,-,CASSLESVGEQYF,TGCGCCAGCAGCTTGGAGTCAGTTGGCGAGCAGTACTTC
TRBJ1-1,TRBV18,TRBD1,CASSLGTVREWTEAFF,TGTGCCAGCTCACTGGGGACAGTAAGGGAGTGGACTGAAGCTTTCTTT
TRBJ2-1,TRBV2,-,CASSETAIEQFF,TGTGCCAGCAGTGAAACCGCTATAGAGCAGTTCTTC
TRBJ1-2,TRBV4-1,TRBD1,CASSQARTGVYGYTF,TGCGCCAGCAGCCAAGCGAGGACAGGGGTGTATGGCTACACCTTC
TRBJ1-2,TRBV28,-,CASRRVTANYGYTF,TGTGCCAGCAGACGTGTAACTGCTAACTATGGCTACACCTTC
TRBJ2-1,TRBV30,TRBD2,CAGSGNSYNEQFF,TGTGCCGGGAGCGGGAACTCCTACAATGAGCAGTTCTTC
TRBJ2-1,TRBV11-2,TRBD2,CASSSPPGGQFF,TGTGCCAGCAGCTCACCCCCGGGAGGGCAGTTCTTC
TRBJ2-5,TRBV7-9,TRBD2,CASSLIGGASETQYF,TGTGCCAGCAGCTTGATCGGGGGGGCCTCGGAGACCCAGTACTTC
TRBJ2-2,TRBV7-8,-,CASSQYRDTTNTGELFF,TGTGCCAGCAGCCAATACCGGGACACCACGAACACCGGGGAGCTGTTTTTT
TRBJ2-7,TRBV7-8,-,CASSRGTATYEQYF,TGTGCCAGCAGCCGGGGGACGGCAACCTACGAGCAGTACTTC
TRBJ1-1,TRBV6-1,TRBD1,CATDRGNTEDFF,TGTGCCACCGACAGGGGTAACACTGAAGATTTCTTT
TRBJ2-5,TRBV6-5,TRBD2,CASSSNLLGRAKTQYF,TGTGCCAGCAGTTCCAATCTTCTTGGGAGGGCCAAGACCCAGTACTTC
TRBJ2-7,TRBV4-1,-,CASSQGGGGGYEQYF,TGCGCCAGCAGCCAAGGGGGGGGCGGGGGCTACGAGCAGTACTTC
TRBJ2-1,TRBV7-9,-,CASSLGGGSEQFF,TGTGCCAGCAGCTTAGGGGGGGGCAGCGAGCAGTTCTTC
TRBJ2-7,TRBV28,-,CASSGNGGDYEQYF,TGTGCCAGCAGCGGCAACGGAGGCGACTACGAGCAGTACTTC
TRBJ1-2,TRBV28,TRBD1,CASWGTGESYGYTF,TGTGCCAGCTGGGGGACAGGGGAAAGCTATGGCTACACCTTC
TRBJ2-3,TRBV6-6,TRBD1,CASLGDRVTDTQYF,TGTGCCAGCTTGGGGGACAGGGTAACAGATACGCAGTATTTT
TRBJ1-5,TRBV6-6,TRBD1,CASSRQGTGNQPQHF,TGTGCCAGCAGTCGACAGGGTACGGGCAATCAGCCCCAGCATTTT
TRBJ1-2,TRBV7-6,TRBD1,CASSPGQGGVYTF,TGTGCCAGCAGCCCTGGACAGGGAGGTGTCTACACCTTC
TRBJ2-7,TRBV10-3,TRBD2,CASQGQGAASGRAYEQYF,TGTGCCTCCCAGGGCCAGGGGGCTGCTAGCGGGAGAGCCTACGAGCAGTACTTC
TRBJ2-2,TRBV15,-,CATSRPTTGYPGELFF,TGTGCCACCAGCAGACCTACTACAGGGTATCCCGGGGAGCTGTTTTTT
TRBJ2-1,TRBV6-5,-,CASRVGSGYNEQFF,TGTGCCAGCAGGGTCGGGAGCGGGTACAATGAGCAGTTCTTC
TRBJ2-1,TRBV29-1,TRBD1,CSVQRQGGPRFF,TGCAGCGTTCAGCGACAGGGTGGACCTCGGTTCTTC
TRBJ2-6,TRBV27,-,CASSLAANTGANVLTF,TGTGCCAGCAGTTTAGCGGCAAACACTGGGGCCAACGTCCTGACTTTC
TRBJ2-2,TRBV19,-,CASRTGSRYAGELFF,TGTGCCAGCAGAACAGGGAGTCGGTACGCCGGGGAGCTGTTTTTT
TRBJ2-3,TRBV11-2,-,CASSRDLAGTDTQYF,TGTGCCAGCAGCCGAGACTTAGCAGGGACAGATACGCAGTATTTT
TRBJ2-7,TRBV7-4,-,CASSPPTGQYF,TGTGCCAGCAGCCCCCCAACGGGGCAGTACTTC
TRBJ1-1,TRBV19,-,CASSIAGTPGTEAFF,TGTGCCAGTAGTATAGCAGGGACTCCGGGGACTGAAGCTTTCTTT
TRBJ1-1,TRBV5-8,TRBD1,CASSPTQGPDMNTEAFF,TGTGCCAGCAGCCCGACACAGGGGCCGGATATGAACACTGAAGCTTTCTTT
TRBJ2-1,TRBV29-1,TRBD1,CSVGPGQGSDNEQFF,TGCAGCGTTGGGCCGGGACAGGGCTCCGACAATGAGCAGTTCTTC
TRBJ2-2,TRBV6-1,-,CASSELRGELFF,TGTGCCAGCAGTGAATTACGGGGGGAGCTGTTTTTT
TRBJ1-2,TRBV19,-,CASSPLGSDYGYTF,TGTGCCAGTAGTCCCCTGGGGAGCGACTATGGCTACACCTTC
TRBJ1-1,TRBV4-1,-,CASSPPGRNTEAFF,TGCGCCAGCAGCCCCCCGGGAAGGAACACTGAAGCTTTCTTT
TRBJ1-5,TRBV5-6,-,CASSLAGDNYQPQHF,TGTGCCAGCAGCTTGGCCGGGGACAACTATCAGCCCCAGCATTTT
TRBJ2-3,TRBV29-1,-,CSVAQGTDKQYF,TGCAGCGTGGCACAGGGTACAGATAAGCAGTATTTT
TRBJ2-5,TRBV2,TRBD1,CASSEAGTGRETQYF,TGTGCCAGCAGTGAAGCGGGGACAGGGCGAGAGACCCAGTACTTC
TRBJ1-4,TRBV6-1,-,CASRDSATNEKLFF,TGTGCCAGCAGGGACAGTGCAACTAATGAAAAACTGTTTTTT
TRBJ2-2,TRBV7-9,-,CASSLISGNTGELFF,TGTGCCAGCAGCTTAATTTCAGGCAACACCGGGGAGCTGTTTTTT
TRBJ1-4,TRBV6-1,-,CASRDREKLFF,TGTGCCAGCAGGGACAGAGAAAAACTGTTTTTT
TRBJ2-3,TRBV5-1,-,CASSLVLGGSTDTQYF,TGCGCCAGCAGCTTGGTATTAGGCGGGAGCACAGATACGCAGTATTTT
TRBJ2-2,TRBV19,-,CASKFGDPGELFF,TGTGCCAGTAAATTCGGGGATCCCGGGGAGCTGTTTTTT
TRBJ1-1,TRBV5-6,-,CASSARRPWNTEAFF,TGTGCCAGCAGCGCCCGGAGACCCTGGAACACTGAAGCTTTCTTT